Listed here are 21 T cell receptor beta chains from one sample, sequenced in a study of cytomegalovirus exposure and HLA in healthy donors. It was with 60 Vbeta and 13 Jbeta primers that the PCR ran. The assay was immunoSEQ multiplex PCR, and TCRdb's table has in-frame clones only and misses some. The table has 150,000 to 200,000 clones, about four fifths seen once. Specimen: PBMCs. These TCRs come from a male donor in good health and CMV-seronegative.

The genes are TRBV9 and TRBJ2-1, with 12 bases identical to TRBD2. The V gene end was trimmed by 4 bases and the J gene end by 6 bases; junction bases not matched to a gene: 5. This CDR3 has 15 residues. Germline CDR1 is SGDLS and CDR2 is YYNGEE. Here the CDR3 reads CASSILAGGSNEQFF. Written as DNA, the CDR3 is TGTGCCAGCAGCATTCTAGCGGGGGGGAGCAATGAGCAGTTCTTC. The full variable domain, its missing parts supplied by reference TRBV9 and TRBJ2-1, is DSGVTQTPKHLITATGQRVTLRCSPRSGDLSVYWYQQSLDQGLQFLIQYYNGEERAKGNILERFSAQQFPDLHSELNLSSLELGDSALYFCASSILAGGSNEQFFGPGTRLTVL.

J is TRBJ1-1 and V is TRBV7-8; D ambiguous. Per the germline V gene, CDR1 is SGHVS and CDR2 is FQNEAQ. This CDR3 is built from 12 residues. Deletions cut 8 bases from V and 11 bases from J, with 18 bases between. As DNA, the CDR3 is TGTGCCAGCTTCGAGGGCAGTCCAGAGGCTTTCTTT. Its translation is CASFEGSPEAFF.

The chain joins TRBV6-1 to TRBJ1-1; D perhaps matches TRBD1 (5 bases). CDR1 is MNHNS and CDR2 is SASEGT in the germline V gene. The CDR3 has 16 residues. With 0 bases removed from V and 5 bases from J, the gap between germline ends came to 16 bases. CDR3: CASSEATSGGWTEAFF. The CDR3 DNA follows: TGTGCCAGCAGTGAAGCTACTTCGGGGGGATGGACTGAAGCTTTCTTT.

In its sample, this clone was seen once. The genes are TRBV28 and TRBJ1-2; TRBD1 matches at 7 bases. This CDR3 comprises 17 residues. V was clipped by 5 bases and J by 3 bases; unmatched bases: 15. Germline values: CDR1 MDHEN, CDR2 SYDVKM. This chain's CDR3 is CASSPLPLTGHDYGYTF. For the CDR3, the DNA is TGTGCCAGCAGTCCCCTACCCCTGACAGGGCACGACTATGGCTACACCTTC.

The V gene is TRBV5-1, the J gene TRBJ2-3; D not certain. Between the trimmed V and J ends, which lost 1 base and 1 base, there was a span of 4 bases. The CDR3 is 13 residues long. Germline V lookup: CDR1 SGHRS, CDR2 YFSETQ. CDR3 DNA: TGCGCCAGCAGCTTGACTGGCACAGATACGCAGTATTTT. This codes for CASSLTGTDTQYF.

V is TRBV27 and J is TRBJ2-1; D is perhaps TRBD1 (6 bases). Per the germline V gene, CDR1 is MNHEY and CDR2 is SMNVEV (reference sequence). The CDR3 has 15 amino acids. V dropped 5 bases and J dropped 3 bases, with 14 bases sitting between them. The CDR3 loop reads CASSVGTTGYNEQFF. CDR3 DNA sequence: TGTGCCAGCAGTGTCGGGACAACTGGCTACAATGAGCAGTTCTTC.

V is TRBV2 and J is TRBJ2-7; 9 bases map to TRBD1. V was pared by 9 bases and J by 3 bases, with 6 bases of the junction left unmatched. CDR3 length: 13 residues. Germline values: CDR1 SNHLY, CDR2 FYNNEI. The CDR3 DNA reads as TGTGCCAGGGGGACAGGGCAGGGCTACGAGCAGTACTTC. This codes for CARGTGQGYEQYF.

There are a few counts of this clone. The chain recombines TRBV30 with TRBJ1-2, with 8 bases aligning to TRBD1. The junction had 18 bases not matched to a gene; V was cut back by 1 base and J by 8 bases. CDR3 length: 17 residues. CDR1 is GTSNPN, CDR2 SVGIG, per germline (reference sequence). CDR3 nucleotides: TGTGCCTGGAGTGCCCCAACTACAGGGGGGGCAGGGGGCGGCTACACCTTC. It is translated as CAWSAPTTGGAGGGYTF. Based on the CDR3 plus reference TRBV30 and TRBJ1-2, the full variable domain is SQTIHQWPATLVQPVGSPLSLECTVEGTSNPNLYWYRQAAGRGLQLLFYSVGIGQISSEVPQNLSASRPQDRQFILSSKKLLLSDSGFYLCAWSAPTTGGAGGGYTFGSGTRLTVV.

This clone turned up a few times. V is TRBV10-1 and J is TRBJ2-3, with 10 bases lining up with TRBD2. The CDR3 runs to 16 residues. The germline gives CDR1 WNHNN, CDR2 SYGVQD (reference sequence). The trim removed 2 bases at V and 6 bases at J, leaving 8 bases unmatched. The CDR3 DNA reads as TGCGCCAGCAGTGAGGCAGCTAGCGGGGGCAGGGATACGCAGTATTTT. Amino acid sequence: CASSEAASGGRDTQYF.

The chain has TRBV30 and TRBJ1-1, with D perhaps matching TRBD1 (6 bases). V was clipped by 1 base and J by 6 bases, with 18 bases between them. This CDR3 comprises 15 residues. From germline, CDR1 is GTSNPN and CDR2 SVGIG (reference sequence). The CDR3 region has the DNA TGTGCCTGGAGTGCCAATTGGGGATCAGGGGCTGAAGCTTTCTTT. Residues: CAWSANWGSGAEAFF.

This clone was found a few times. The sample contains more than one DNA sequence encoding this CDR3. The rearrangement joins TRBV7-3 to TRBJ1-1; D possibly corresponds to TRBD1 (5 bases). Germline V lookup: CDR1 SGHTA, CDR2 FQGTGA. The V end was cut by 5 bases, the J end by 3 bases, with 10 bases between. This CDR3 comprises 13 residues. The CDR3 bases are TGTGCCAGCAGCCGAGAAGGGGACACTGAAGCTTTCTTT. It yields the protein CASSREGDTEAFF.

The CDR3 DNA reads TGTGCCTGGAGTGGCGGGATTAGCACAGATACGCAGTATTTT. Amino acid sequence: CAWSGGISTDTQYF. V gene TRBV30 combines with J gene TRBJ2-3, with D possibly being TRBD2 (6 bases). This CDR3 comprises 14 residues. Germline V CDR1 and CDR2: GTSNPN, SVGIG (reference sequence). V was shortened by 1 base and J by 0 bases, with 8 bases between the two germline ends.

CDR3 DNA: TGTGCCAGTATGGGGGACTTCCCAGGCAATCAGCCCCAGCATTTT. Amino acid sequence: CASMGDFPGNQPQHF. V and J are TRBV19 and TRBJ1-5, with D possibly TRBD1 on 5 matching bases. This CDR3 region has 15 residues. Germline V gene data show CDR1 as LNHDA and CDR2 as SQIVND (reference sequence). V lost 7 bases and J 2 bases, leaving 15 bases between the germline ends.

Comment on this clone: At the DNA level, this CDR3 is encoded by other sequences in the same sample as well. The CDR3 region has the DNA TGTGCCAGCAGTTCGGGACTAGCGGGATACAATGAGCAGTTCTTC. Its translation is CASSSGLAGYNEQFF. The V and J genes are TRBV27 and TRBJ2-1; 13 bases are a match to TRBD2. V shed 4 bases and J 4 bases; nucleotides not matched to a gene: 1. This CDR3 has 15 amino acids. Germline V CDR1 and CDR2: MNHEY, SMNVEV (reference sequence).

V gene TRBV13 combines with J gene TRBJ2-3; D gene ambiguous. This CDR3 region has 13 residues. V shed 5 bases and J shed 5 bases, with 11 bases lying between them. CDR1 PRHDT and CDR2 FYEKMQ come from the germline V gene (reference sequence). The CDR3 coding sequence is TGTGCCAGCAGCCTCTTACTTGGAGATACGCAGTATTTT. Translated: CASSLLLGDTQYF.

This clone was seen just once. The V call is TRBV19, the J call TRBJ1-2; D unclear. The V and J ends lost 4 bases and 2 bases respectively, with 14 bases between them. CDR1 is LNHDA, CDR2 SQIVND, per germline (reference sequence). The CDR3 loop spans 15 amino acids. The CDR3 reads CASSTHLSLNYGYTF. DNA of the CDR3: TGTGCCAGTAGTACCCACCTATCCCTAAACTATGGCTACACCTTC.

This chain connects TRBV18 to TRBJ2-1; 8 bases line up with TRBD2. Per the germline V gene, CDR1 is KGHSH and CDR2 is LQKENI. V gave up 1 base and J gave up 2 bases; unmatched junction bases: 1. This CDR3 spans 15 amino acids. The CDR3 is CASSPLGGAYNEQFF. CDR3 sequence (DNA): TGTGCCAGCTCACCACTCGGGGGGGCCTACAATGAGCAGTTCTTC. The variable domain in full, with the rest retrieved from reference TRBV18 and TRBJ2-1, is NAGVMQNPRHLVRRRGQEARLRCSPMKGHSHVYWYRQLPEEGLKFMVYLQKENIIDESGMPKERFSAEFPKEGPSILRIQQVVRGDSAAYFCASSPLGGAYNEQFFGPGTRLTVL.

This sequence joins TRBV10-3 and TRBJ2-1; TRBD2 is a possible D gene (5 bases). Per the germline V gene, CDR1 is ENHRY and CDR2 is SYGVKD. The CDR3 consists of 16 residues. Deletions cut 2 bases from V and 0 bases from J, with 11 bases between. CDR3 DNA: TGTGCCATCAGTGAGCGTAGCGCAGGCTCCTACAATGAGCAGTTCTTC. Translating it yields CAISERSAGSYNEQFF.

This chain links TRBV5-6 with TRBJ2-6; D gene unclear. Trimming took off 0 bases at V and 4 bases at J, with 5 bases between the two ends. Germline V gene lookup returns CDR1 SGHDT and CDR2 YYEEEE. The CDR3 sequence is 14 residues long. CDR3 amino acids: CASSLGAGANVLTF. DNA for the CDR3: TGTGCCAGCAGCTTGGGGGCGGGGGCCAACGTCCTGACTTTC.

J is TRBJ2-7 and V is TRBV14; D perhaps matches TRBD2 (6 bases). Trimming took 0 bases from V and 4 from J, leaving 10 bases between them. Germline V gene lookup returns CDR1 SGHDN and CDR2 FVKESK. The length of the CDR3 is 14 residues. CDR3 amino acids: CASSQDTGEYEQYF. CDR3 sequence (DNA): TGTGCCAGCAGCCAAGATACGGGAGAATACGAGCAGTACTTC.

A single count supports this clone. The chain employs TRBV2 and TRBJ2-7; a possible D gene is TRBD2 (6 bases). V was cut by 10 bases and J by 0 bases, with 16 bases left in between. The V gene's germline CDR1 is SNHLY and CDR2 FYNNEI. The CDR3 runs to 14 residues. Here the CDR3 DNA reads TGTGCCAATGCGGGACGCCAGAGCTCCTACGAGCAGTACTTC. Protein product: CANAGRQSSYEQYF. The whole variable domain, filled in from reference TRBV2 and TRBJ2-7, reads EPEVTQTPSHQVTQMGQEVILRCVPISNHLYFYWYRQILGQKVEFLVSFYNNEISEKSEIFDDQFSVERPDGSNFTLKIRSTKLEDSAMYFCANAGRQSSYEQYFGPGTRLTVT.